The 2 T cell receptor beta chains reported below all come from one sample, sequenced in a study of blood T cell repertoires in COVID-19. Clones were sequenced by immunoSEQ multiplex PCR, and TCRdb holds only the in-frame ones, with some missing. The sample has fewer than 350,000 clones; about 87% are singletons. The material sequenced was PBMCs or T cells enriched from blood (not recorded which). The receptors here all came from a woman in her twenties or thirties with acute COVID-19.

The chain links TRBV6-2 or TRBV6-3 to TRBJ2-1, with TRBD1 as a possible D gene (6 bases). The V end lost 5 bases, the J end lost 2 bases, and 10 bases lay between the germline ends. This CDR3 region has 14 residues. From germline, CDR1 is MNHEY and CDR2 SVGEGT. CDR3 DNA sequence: TGTGCCAGCAGTCGAGGACAGACCTACAATGAGCAGTTCTTC. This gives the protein CASSRGQTYNEQFF.

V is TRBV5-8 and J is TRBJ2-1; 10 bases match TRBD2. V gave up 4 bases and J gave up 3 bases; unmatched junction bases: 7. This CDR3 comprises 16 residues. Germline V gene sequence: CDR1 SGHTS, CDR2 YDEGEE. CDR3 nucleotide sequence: TGTGCCAGCAGCACGGGGACTAGCGACCTCTACAATGAGCAGTTCTTC. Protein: CASSTGTSDLYNEQFF.